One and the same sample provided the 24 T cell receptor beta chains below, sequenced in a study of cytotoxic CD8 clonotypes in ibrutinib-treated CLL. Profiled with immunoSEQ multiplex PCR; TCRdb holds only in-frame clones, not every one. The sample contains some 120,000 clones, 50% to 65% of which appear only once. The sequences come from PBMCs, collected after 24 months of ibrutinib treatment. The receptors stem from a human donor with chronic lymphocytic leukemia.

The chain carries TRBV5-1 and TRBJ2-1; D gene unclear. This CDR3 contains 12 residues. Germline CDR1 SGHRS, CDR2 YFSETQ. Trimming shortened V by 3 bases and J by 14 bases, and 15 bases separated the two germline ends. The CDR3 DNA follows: TGCGCCAGCAGCTCCGGGTCAAACACAAAGTTCTTC. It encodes CASSSGSNTKFF. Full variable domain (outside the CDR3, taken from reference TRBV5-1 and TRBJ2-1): KAGVTQTPRYLIKTRGQQVTLSCSPISGHRSVSWYQQTPGQGLQFLFEYFSETQRNKGNFPGRFSGRQFSNSRSEMNVSTLELGDSALYLCASSSGSNTKFFGPGTRLTVL.

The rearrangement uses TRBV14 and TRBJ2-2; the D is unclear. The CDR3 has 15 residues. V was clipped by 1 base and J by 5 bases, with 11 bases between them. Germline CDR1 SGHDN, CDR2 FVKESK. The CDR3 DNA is TGTGCCAGCAGCCAAGGAAAGGGATATACCGGGGAGCTGTTTTTT. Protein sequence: CASSQGKGYTGELFF.

DNA of the CDR3: TGTGCCAGCAGCCAGGACAGGGCGCGTACTGAAGCTTTCTTT. Residues: CASSQDRARTEAFF. This sequence joins TRBV9 and TRBJ1-1; the match to TRBD1 covers 8 bases. Per the germline V gene, CDR1 is SGDLS and CDR2 is YYNGEE. V was pared by 4 bases and J by 5 bases, with 7 bases of the junction left unmatched. The CDR3 runs to 14 residues.

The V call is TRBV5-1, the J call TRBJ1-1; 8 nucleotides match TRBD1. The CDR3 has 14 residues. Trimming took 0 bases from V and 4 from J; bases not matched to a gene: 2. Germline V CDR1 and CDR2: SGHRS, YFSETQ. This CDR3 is CASSLAQGATEAFF. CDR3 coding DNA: TGCGCCAGCAGCTTGGCCCAGGGGGCCACTGAAGCTTTCTTT.

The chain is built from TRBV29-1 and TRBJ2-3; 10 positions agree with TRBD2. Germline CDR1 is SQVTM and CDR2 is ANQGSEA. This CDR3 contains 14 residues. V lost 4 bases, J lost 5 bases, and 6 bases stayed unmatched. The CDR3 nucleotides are TGCAGCGTTGGACTAGCGGGCAAGGGAGATACGCAGTATTTT. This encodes CSVGLAGKGDTQYF.

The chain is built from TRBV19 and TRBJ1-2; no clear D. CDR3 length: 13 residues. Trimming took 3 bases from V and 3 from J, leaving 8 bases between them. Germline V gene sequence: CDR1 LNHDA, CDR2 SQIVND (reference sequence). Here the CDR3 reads CASSIRGDYGYTF. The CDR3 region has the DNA TGTGCCAGTAGTATCCGGGGAGACTATGGCTACACCTTC.

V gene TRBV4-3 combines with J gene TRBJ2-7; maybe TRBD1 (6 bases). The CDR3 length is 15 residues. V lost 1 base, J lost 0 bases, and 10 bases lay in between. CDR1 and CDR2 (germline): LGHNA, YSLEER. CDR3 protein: CASSQVQGSSYEQYF. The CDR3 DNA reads TGCGCCAGCAGCCAAGTTCAGGGGAGCTCCTACGAGCAGTACTTC.

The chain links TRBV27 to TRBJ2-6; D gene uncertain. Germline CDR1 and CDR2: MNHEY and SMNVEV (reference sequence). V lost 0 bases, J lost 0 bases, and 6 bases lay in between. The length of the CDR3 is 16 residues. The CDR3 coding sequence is TGTGCCAGCAGTTTATCGCCTGGCTCTGGGGCCAACGTCCTGACTTTC. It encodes CASSLSPGSGANVLTF. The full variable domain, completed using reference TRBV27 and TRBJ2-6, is EAQVTQNPRYLITVTGKKLTVTCSQNMNHEYMSWYRQDPGLGLRQIYYSMNVEVTDKGDVPEGYKVSRKEKRNFPLILESPSPNQTSLYFCASSLSPGSGANVLTFGAGSRLTVL.

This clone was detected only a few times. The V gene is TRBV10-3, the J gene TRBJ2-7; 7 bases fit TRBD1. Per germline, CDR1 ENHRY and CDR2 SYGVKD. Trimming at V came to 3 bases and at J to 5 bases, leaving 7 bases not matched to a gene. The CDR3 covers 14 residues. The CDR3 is CAISDMGQSHEQYF. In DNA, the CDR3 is TGTGCCATCAGTGACATGGGACAGAGCCACGAGCAGTACTTC.

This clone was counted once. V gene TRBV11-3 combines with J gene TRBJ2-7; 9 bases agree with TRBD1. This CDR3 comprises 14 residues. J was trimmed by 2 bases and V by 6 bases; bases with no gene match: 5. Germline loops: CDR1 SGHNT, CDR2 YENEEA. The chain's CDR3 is CASSSTGGPYEQYF. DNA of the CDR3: TGTGCCAGCAGTTCTACAGGGGGCCCCTACGAGCAGTACTTC.

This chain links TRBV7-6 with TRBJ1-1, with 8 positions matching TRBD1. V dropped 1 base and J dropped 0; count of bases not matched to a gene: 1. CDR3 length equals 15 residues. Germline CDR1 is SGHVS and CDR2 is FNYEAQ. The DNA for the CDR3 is TGTGCCAGCAGCTTAGGGACAGGGATGAACACTGAAGCTTTCTTT. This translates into CASSLGTGMNTEAFF.

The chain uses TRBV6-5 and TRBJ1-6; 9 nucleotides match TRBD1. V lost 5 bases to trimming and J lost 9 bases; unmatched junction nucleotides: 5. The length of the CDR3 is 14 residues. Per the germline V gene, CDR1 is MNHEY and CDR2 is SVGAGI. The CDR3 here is CASSEQGASSPLHF. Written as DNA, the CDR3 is TGTGCCAGCAGTGAACAGGGGGCAAGTTCACCCCTCCACTTT.

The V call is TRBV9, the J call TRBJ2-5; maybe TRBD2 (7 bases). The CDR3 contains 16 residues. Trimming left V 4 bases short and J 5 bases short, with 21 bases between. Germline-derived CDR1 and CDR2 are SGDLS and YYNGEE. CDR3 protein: CASSPITGGPLETQYF. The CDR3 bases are TGTGCCAGCAGCCCTATTACGGGGGGCCCCCTTGAGACCCAGTACTTC.

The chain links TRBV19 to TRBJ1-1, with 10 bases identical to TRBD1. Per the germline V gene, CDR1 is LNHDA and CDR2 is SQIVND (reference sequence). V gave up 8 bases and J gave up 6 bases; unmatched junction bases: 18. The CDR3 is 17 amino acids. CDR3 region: CASVSPGQGTMKAEAFF. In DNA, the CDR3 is TGTGCCAGTGTCTCCCCGGGACAGGGGACAATGAAGGCTGAAGCTTTCTTT.

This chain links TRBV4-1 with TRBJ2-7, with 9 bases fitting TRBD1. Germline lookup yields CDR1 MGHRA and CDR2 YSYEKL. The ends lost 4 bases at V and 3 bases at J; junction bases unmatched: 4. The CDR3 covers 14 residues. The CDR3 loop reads CASSLLTGGYEQYF. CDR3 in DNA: TGCGCCAGCAGCCTATTGACAGGGGGCTACGAGCAGTACTTC.

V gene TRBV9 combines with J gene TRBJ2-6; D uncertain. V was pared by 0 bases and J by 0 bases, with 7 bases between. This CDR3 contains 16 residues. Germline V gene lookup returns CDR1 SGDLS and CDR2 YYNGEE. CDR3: CASSVGPNSGANVLTF. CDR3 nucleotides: TGTGCCAGCAGCGTAGGGCCAAACTCTGGGGCCAACGTCCTGACTTTC.

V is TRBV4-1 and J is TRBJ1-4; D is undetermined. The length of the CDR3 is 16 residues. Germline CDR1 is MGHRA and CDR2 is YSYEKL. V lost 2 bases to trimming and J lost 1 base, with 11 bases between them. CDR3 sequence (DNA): TGCGCCAGCAGCCAATCAGACACGAGAACTAATGAAAAACTGTTTTTT. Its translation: CASSQSDTRTNEKLFF.

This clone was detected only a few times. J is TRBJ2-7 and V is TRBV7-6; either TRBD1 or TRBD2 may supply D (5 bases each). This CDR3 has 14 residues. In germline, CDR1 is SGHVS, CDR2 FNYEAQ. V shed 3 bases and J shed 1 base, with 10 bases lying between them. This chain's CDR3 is CASSFLRGSYEQYF. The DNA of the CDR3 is TGTGCCAGCAGCTTTTTGAGGGGATCCTACGAGCAGTACTTC.

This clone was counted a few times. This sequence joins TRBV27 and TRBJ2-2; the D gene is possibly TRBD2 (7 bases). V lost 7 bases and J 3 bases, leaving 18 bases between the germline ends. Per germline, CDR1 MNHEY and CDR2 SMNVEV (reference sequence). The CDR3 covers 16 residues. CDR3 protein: CASTSKGGAYTGELFF. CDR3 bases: TGTGCCAGCACCAGCAAGGGGGGGGCTTACACCGGGGAGCTGTTTTTT.

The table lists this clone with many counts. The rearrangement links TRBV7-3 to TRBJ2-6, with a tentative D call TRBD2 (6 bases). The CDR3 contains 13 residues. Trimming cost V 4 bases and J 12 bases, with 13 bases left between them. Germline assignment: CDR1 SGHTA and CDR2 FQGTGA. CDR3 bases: TGTGCCAGCAGCTCCCAGGGAGCGGGCGTCCTGACTTTC. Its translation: CASSSQGAGVLTF.

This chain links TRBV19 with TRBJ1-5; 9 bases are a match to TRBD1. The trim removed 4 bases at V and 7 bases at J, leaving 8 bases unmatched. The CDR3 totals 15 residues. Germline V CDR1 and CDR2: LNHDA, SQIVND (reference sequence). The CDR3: CASSRGTGLTQPQHF. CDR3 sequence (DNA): TGTGCCAGTAGTAGGGGGACAGGGTTGACCCAGCCCCAGCATTTT.

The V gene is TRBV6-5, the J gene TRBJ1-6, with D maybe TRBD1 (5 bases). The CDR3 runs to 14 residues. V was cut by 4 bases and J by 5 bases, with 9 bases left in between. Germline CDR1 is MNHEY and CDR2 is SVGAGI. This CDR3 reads CASSSQTDNSPLHF. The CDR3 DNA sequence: TGTGCCAGCAGTTCGCAGACAGATAATTCACCCCTCCACTTT.

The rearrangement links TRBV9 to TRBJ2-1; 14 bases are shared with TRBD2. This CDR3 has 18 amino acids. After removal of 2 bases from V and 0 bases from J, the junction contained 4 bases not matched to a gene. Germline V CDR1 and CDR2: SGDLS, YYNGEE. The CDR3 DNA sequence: TGTGCCAGCAGCGTCGGACTAGCGGGGGGCCCCTCCTACAATGAGCAGTTCTTC. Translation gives CASSVGLAGGPSYNEQFF.

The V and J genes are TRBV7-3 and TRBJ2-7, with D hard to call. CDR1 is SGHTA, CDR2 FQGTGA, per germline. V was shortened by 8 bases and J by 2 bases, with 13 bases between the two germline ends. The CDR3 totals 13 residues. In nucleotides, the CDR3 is TGTGCCAGCGCAAGAGAACCGACCTACGAGCAGTACTTC. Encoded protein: CASAREPTYEQYF.